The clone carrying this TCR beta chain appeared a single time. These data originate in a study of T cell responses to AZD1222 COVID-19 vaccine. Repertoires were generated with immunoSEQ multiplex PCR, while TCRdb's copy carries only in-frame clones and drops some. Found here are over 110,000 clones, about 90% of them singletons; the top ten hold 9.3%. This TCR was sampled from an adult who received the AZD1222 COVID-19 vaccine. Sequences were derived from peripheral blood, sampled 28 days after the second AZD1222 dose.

CDR3 bases: TGCGCCAGCAGAAGGGGGCTAGGATATTCACCCCTCCACTTT. Translation gives CASRRGLGYSPLHF. The chain uses TRBV5-1 and TRBJ1-6, with TRBD1 identical over 7 bases. This CDR3 has 14 residues. The germline V gene has CDR1 SGHRS and CDR2 YFSETQ. J lost 8 bases, V lost 5 bases, and 7 bases had no gene match.